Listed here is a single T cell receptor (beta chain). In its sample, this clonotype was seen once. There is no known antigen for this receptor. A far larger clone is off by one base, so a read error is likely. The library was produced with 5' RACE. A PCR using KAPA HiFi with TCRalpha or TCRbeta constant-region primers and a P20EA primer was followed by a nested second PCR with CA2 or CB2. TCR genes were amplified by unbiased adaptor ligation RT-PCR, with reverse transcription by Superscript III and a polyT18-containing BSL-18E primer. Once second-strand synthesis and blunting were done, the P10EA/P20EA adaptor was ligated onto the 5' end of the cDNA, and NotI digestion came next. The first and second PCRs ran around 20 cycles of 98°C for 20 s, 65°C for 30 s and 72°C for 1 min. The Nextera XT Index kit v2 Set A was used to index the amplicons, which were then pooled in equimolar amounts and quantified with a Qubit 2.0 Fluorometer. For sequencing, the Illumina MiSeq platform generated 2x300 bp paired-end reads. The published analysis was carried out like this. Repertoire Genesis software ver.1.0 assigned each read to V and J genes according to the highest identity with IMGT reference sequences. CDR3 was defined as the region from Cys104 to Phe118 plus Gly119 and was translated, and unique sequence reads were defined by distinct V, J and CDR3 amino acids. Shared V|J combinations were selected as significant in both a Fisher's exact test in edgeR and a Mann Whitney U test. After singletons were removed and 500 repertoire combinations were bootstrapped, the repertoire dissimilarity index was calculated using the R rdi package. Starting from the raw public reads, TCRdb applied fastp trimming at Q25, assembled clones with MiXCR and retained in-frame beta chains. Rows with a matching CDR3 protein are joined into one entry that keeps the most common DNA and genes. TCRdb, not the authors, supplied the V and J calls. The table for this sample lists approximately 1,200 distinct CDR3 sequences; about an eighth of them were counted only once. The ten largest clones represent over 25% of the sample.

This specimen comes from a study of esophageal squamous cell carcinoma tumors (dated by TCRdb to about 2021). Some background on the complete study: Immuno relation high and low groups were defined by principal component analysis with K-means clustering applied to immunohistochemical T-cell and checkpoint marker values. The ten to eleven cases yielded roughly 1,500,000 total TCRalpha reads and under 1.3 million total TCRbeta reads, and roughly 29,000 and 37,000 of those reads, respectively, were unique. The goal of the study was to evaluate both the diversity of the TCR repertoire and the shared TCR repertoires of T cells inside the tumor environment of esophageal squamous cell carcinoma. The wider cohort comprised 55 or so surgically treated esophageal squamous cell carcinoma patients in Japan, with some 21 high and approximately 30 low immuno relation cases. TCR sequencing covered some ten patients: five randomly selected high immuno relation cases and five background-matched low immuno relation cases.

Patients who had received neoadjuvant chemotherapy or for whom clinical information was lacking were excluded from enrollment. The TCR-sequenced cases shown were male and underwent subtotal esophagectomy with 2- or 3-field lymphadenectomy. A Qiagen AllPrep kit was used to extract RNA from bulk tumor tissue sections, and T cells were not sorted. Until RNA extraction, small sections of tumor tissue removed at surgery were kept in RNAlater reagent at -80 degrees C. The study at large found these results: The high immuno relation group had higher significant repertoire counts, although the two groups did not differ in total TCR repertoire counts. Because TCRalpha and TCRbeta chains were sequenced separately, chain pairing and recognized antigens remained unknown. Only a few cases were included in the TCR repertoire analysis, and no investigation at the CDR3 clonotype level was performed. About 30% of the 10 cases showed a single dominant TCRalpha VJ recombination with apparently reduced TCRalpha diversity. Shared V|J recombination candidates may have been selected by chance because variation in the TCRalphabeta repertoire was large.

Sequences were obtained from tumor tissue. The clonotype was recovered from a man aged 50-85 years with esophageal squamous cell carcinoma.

For the CDR3, the sequence is CASSLTYTDTQYF. The DNA is TGTGCCAGCAGCTTAACCTATACAGATACGCAGTATTTT. The V and J segments used are TRBV7-8 and TRBJ2-3; too little of a D gene remains to name it. The CDR3 runs 13 amino acids, cysteine and phenylalanine included. Just CDR3 DNA is preserved here, 39 bases in frame from base 1. The germline V gene yields SGHVS for CDR1 and FQNEAQ for CDR2. At the junction V is shortened by 2 bases and J by 3 bases, with 6 bases in between.